This TCR beta chain is from a study of low-dose radiotherapy and immunotherapy resistance in tumors (dated by TCRdb to the early 2020s). Background for the entire study: In Cohort 1, 0.5 Gy per fraction was delivered every 2 weeks, and a total PTV dose of 6.5 Gy was prescribed. The translational analysis covered eight patients: three from the first dose cohort and the first five from the second dose cohort. Cyclophosphamide 200 mg/m2 was given intravenously every two weeks, one day before each radiation and immunotherapy administration. Nivolumab was administered intravenously as a 240 mg flat dose every two weeks, and ipilimumab was administered intravenously at 1 mg/kg every six weeks. No randomization into treatment groups was done for the people taking part in the trial. Aspirin 300 mg was taken orally once daily by patients for four cycles, starting on cycle 1 day 1. For Cohort 2, the dose was 1 Gy per fraction given every two weeks, adding up to 13 Gy in total across 26 weeks.

These reads were obtained on an Illumina HiSeq 2500. First-strand cDNA was synthesized using Superscript III and a set of TRAV- and TRBV-specific primers, so that both TCRalpha and TCRbeta chains were covered. TCRs were amplified for about 20 PCR cycles with Phusion, using a constant-region primer paired with the adapter attached to the V primers. Isolated mRNA was amplified with the MessageAmp II aRNA Amplification Kit, using a roughly 16-hour in vitro transcription at 37°C. The Dynabeads mRNA DIRECT Purification Kit was used to isolate the mRNA for TCR sequencing. Indexed Illumina adapters were added in a second Phusion PCR of about 25 cycles, and the PCR products were purified with AMPure XP beads. From the authors' description of their analysis: Using custom Perl scripts, TCR sequences that encoded the same protein were pooled, out-of-frame sequences were dropped, and the abundance of each clonotype was calculated. TCR sequences supported by only a single read were excluded from analysis. The metrics used to describe the repertoires included Shannon entropy, Gini index, clonality, richness, and the frequency of TCRs shared between repertoires. TCRdb cleaned the public reads at Q25 with fastp, built clones with MiXCR and kept in-frame beta chains. Every CDR3 protein is listed once, alongside the most common genes and DNA of its rows. These V and J calls originate from TCRdb's pipeline instead of the authors' own analysis. In all, the sample holds under 95,000 distinct CDR3 sequences, and roughly a sixth of those were seen once. The ten largest make up 2.5% to 3% of the sample.

This clonotype was seen at least ten times. What this receptor recognizes is not known. Base qualities are not provided; no much larger clone lies one nucleotide away. The sample's time point label, decoded: before trial treatment. The donors took part in RACIN, a single-arm, phase I, dose-escalation trial that combined nivolumab, ipilimumab, aspirin, low-dose cyclophosphamide and low-dose radiotherapy. Patients with advanced, TIL-negative solid tumors were considered eligible. This sequence was found in a male donor with prostate cancer. The source was PBMCs, collected before treatment.

The CDR3 reads as follows: CASNKRVQGPDTQYF. Read as DNA, the sequence is TGTGCCAGCAATAAAAGGGTGCAGGGGCCAGATACGCAGTATTTT. The rearranged chain carries TRBV12-3 or TRBV12-4 and TRBJ2-3; perhaps TRBD1 is the D gene, with 6 bases matching. The CDR3 numbers 15 residues from cysteine through phenylalanine. The retained sequence is limited to the CDR3, 45 bases, with the frame set at the first base. V gives up 7 bases and J gives up 4 bases, and the segment between their germline ends measures 18 bases.